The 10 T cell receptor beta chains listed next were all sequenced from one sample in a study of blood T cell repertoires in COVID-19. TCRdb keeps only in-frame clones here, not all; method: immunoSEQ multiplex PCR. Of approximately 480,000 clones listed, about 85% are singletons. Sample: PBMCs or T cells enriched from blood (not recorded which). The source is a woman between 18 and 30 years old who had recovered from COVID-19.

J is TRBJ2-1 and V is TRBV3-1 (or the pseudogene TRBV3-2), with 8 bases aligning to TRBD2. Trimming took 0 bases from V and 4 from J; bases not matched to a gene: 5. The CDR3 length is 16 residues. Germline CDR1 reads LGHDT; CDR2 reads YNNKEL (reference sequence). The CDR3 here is CASSQDGGGPYNEQFF. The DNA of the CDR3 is TGTGCCAGCAGCCAAGATGGCGGGGGGCCGTACAATGAGCAGTTCTTC.

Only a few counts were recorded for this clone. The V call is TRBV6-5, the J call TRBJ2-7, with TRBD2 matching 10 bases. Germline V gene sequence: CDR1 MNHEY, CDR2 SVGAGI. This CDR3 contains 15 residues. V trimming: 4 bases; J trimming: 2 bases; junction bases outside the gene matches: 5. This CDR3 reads CASSFTSGDAYEQYF. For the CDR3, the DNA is TGTGCCAGCAGTTTTACTAGCGGGGATGCCTACGAGCAGTACTTC.

The CDR3 here is CASSREETQYF. The CDR3 nucleotides read TGTGCCAGCAGCCGAGAGGAGACCCAGTACTTC. V is TRBV5-6 and J is TRBJ2-5; D gene uncertain. V was pared by 4 bases and J by 5 bases, with 6 bases between. This CDR3 has 11 residues. The germline CDR1 and CDR2 sequences are SGHDT and YYEEEE. Full variable domain (outside the CDR3, taken from reference TRBV5-6 and TRBJ2-5): DAGVTQSPTHLIKTRGQQVTLRCSPKSGHDTVSWYQQALGQGPQFIFQYYEEEERQRGNFPDRFSGHQFPNYSSELNVNALLLGDSALYLCASSREETQYFGPGTRLLVL.

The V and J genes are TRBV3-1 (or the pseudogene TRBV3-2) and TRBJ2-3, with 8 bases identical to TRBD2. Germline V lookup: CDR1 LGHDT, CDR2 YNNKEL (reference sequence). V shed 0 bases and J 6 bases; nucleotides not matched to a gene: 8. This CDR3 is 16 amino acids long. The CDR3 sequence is CASSQELADRTDTQYF. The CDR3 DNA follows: TGTGCCAGCAGCCAAGAACTAGCGGACCGGACGGATACGCAGTATTTT.

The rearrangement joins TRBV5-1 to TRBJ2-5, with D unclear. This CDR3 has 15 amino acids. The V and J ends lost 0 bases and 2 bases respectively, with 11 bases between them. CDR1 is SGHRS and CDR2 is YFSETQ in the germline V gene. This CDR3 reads CASSLGINSQETQYF. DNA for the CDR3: TGCGCCAGCAGCTTGGGTATTAACTCACAAGAGACCCAGTACTTC. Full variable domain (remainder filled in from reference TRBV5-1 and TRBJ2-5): KAGVTQTPRYLIKTRGQQVTLSCSPISGHRSVSWYQQTPGQGLQFLFEYFSETQRNKGNFPGRFSGRQFSNSRSEMNVSTLELGDSALYLCASSLGINSQETQYFGPGTRLLVL.

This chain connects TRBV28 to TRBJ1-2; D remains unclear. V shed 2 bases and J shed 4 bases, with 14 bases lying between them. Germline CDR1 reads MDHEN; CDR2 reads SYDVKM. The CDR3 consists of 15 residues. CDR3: CASSLQEPVSYGYTF. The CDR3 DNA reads TGTGCCAGCAGTTTACAGGAACCAGTTAGCTATGGCTACACCTTC.

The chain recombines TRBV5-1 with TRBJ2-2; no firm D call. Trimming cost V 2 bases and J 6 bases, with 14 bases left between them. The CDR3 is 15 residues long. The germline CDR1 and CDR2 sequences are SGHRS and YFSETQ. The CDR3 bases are TGCGCCAGCAGCTTTGGCCGAGAGGTGGCCGGGGAGCTGTTTTTT. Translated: CASSFGREVAGELFF.

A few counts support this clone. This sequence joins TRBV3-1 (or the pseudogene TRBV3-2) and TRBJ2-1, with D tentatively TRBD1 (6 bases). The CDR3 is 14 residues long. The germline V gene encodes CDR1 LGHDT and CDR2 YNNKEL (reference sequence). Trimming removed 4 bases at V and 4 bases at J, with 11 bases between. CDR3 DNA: TGTGCCAGCAGCCCTGGGGGCCTTTACAATGAGCAGTTCTTC. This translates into CASSPGGLYNEQFF.

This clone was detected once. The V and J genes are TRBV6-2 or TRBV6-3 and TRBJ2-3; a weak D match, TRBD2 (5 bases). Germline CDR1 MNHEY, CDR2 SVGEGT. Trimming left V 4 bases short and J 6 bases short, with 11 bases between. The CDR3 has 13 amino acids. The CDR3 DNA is TGTGCCAGCAGTTCCCTAGCACCCGATACGCAGTATTTT. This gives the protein CASSSLAPDTQYF.

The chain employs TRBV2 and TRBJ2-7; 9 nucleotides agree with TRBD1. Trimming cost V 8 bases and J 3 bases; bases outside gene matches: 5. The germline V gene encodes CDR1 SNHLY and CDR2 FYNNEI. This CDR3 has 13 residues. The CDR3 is CASGETGGYEQYF. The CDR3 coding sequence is TGTGCCAGCGGGGAGACAGGGGGCTACGAGCAGTACTTC.